This entry concerns a single T cell receptor (beta chain). The data were taken from a study of blood T cell repertoires in COVID-19. Study at large: Whether acute or convalescent, the COVID-19 samples came from the United States, Italy and Spain. Nucleic acid was either cDNA or gDNA, and it came from T cells, B-cell-depleted T cells, or PBMCs.

Source study methods: Estimation of nucleated cell counts relied on the amplification of reference gene primers. The data were produced by immunoSEQ multiplex PCR, yet TCRdb's version contains in-frame clones alone and is incomplete. The V and J calls and the clone size are those of that table, but D and trimming were determined from the DNA. The sample includes just over 200,000 clones, over 75% of them seen just once. The ends lost 1 base at V and 5 bases at J; junction bases unmatched: 9. Germline V gene sequence: CDR1 SGHAT, CDR2 FQNNGV. The CDR3 runs 16 residues. The sequence was collected from a man older than 75 with acute or convalescent COVID-19. Sequencing used peripheral blood. The V call is TRBV11-2, the J call TRBJ2-7, with TRBD1 matching over 9 bases. The CDR3 nucleotides are TGTGCCAGCAGCTTAGGGATGACAGGGGGGGGAGACGAGCAGTACTTC. Translation gives CASSLGMTGGGDEQYF.